A selection of T cell receptor beta chains follows, all from one sample in a study of T-cell memory formation after mild COVID-19. One entry per CDR3 protein, called by TCRdb with MiXCR from the 5' RACE reads. This sample yields under 450,000 distinct CDR3 sequences, of which around a quarter are seen a single time; approximately 14% belongs to the top ten. The sequenced sample was PBMCs or a T cell subset sorted from them (not recorded which). These receptors all stem from an adult woman who had mild COVID-19 (a few samples of this study predate the infection). Cell type and time point are not known. Both conserved end residues are part of each CDR3. The order of the fields is clone size, D gene, J gene, V gene, CDR3 protein, CDR3 DNA. D genes are given only for firm matches. The listing skips clone size in some rows; elsewhere it reads once, few, many or a size class.

>-|-|TRBJ1-1|TRBV6-6
CASSEMSSTNTEAFF
TGTGCCAGCAGCGAAATGTCCAGCACTAACACTGAAGCTTTCTTT
>-|TRBD1|TRBJ2-5|TRBV12-3/TRBV12-4
CASRRQGRVQETQYF
TGTGCCAGCAGGAGACAGGGTCGGGTCCAAGAGACCCAGTACTTC
>-|-|TRBJ2-7|TRBV4-3
CASSQDLAISYEQYF
TGCGCCAGCAGCCAAGATCTGGCGATCTCCTACGAGCAGTACTTC
>-|TRBD2|TRBJ2-3|TRBV7-9
CASSATGTSAWRDTQYF
TGTGCCAGCAGCGCGACCGGGACTAGCGCCTGGCGGGATACGCAGTATTTT
>many|TRBD2|TRBJ2-7|TRBV4-1
CASSLELAGGSYEQYF
TGCGCCAGCAGCCTTGAACTAGCGGGAGGTTCGTACGAGCAGTACTTC
>few|-|TRBJ2-7|TRBV5-5
CASSFRPPGEQYF
TGTGCCAGCAGCTTCCGCCCCCCCGGCGAGCAGTACTTC
>few|TRBD1|TRBJ1-2|TRBV5-1
CASATEGAQFGGYTF
TGCGCCAGCGCGACGGAGGGGGCACAGTTCGGTGGCTACACCTTC
>-|TRBD2|TRBJ2-1|TRBV4-1
CASSQLPGLTPMGSYNEQFF
TGCGCCAGCAGCCAGCTACCGGGACTAACCCCCATGGGCTCCTACAATGAGCAGTTCTTC
>few|TRBD2|TRBJ2-1|TRBV6-4
CASRQLAGGLNEQFF
TGTGCCAGCAGACAACTAGCGGGGGGCCTCAATGAGCAGTTCTTC
>-|TRBD2|TRBJ2-1|TRBV4-2
CASSQGGLAGYNEQFF
TGTGCCAGCAGCCAAGGAGGGCTAGCGGGGTACAATGAGCAGTTCTTC
>few|-|TRBJ2-1|TRBV7-3
CASSLMGRSLNNEQFF
TGTGCCAGCAGCTTAATGGGCCGCAGCCTCAACAATGAGCAGTTCTTC
>-|-|TRBJ2-7|TRBV20-1
CSATPRGGYEQYF
TGCAGTGCTACCCCCCGGGGCGGGTACGAGCAGTACTTC
>once|-|TRBJ2-7|TRBV6-1
CASSEYTKQYF
TGTGCCAGCAGTGAATACACGAAGCAGTACTTC
>-|-|TRBJ1-6|TRBV5-1
CASSPQSPLHF
TGCGCCAGCAGCCCTCAATCACCCCTCCACTTT
>-|TRBD2|TRBJ2-1|TRBV18
CASSFGIAGEQFF
TGTGCCAGCTCATTTGGCATAGCGGGGGAGCAGTTCTTC
>once|-|TRBJ1-1|TRBV6-1
CASSEIGWGRGNTEAFF
TGTGCCAGCAGTGAAATCGGCTGGGGTAGGGGAAACACTGAAGCTTTCTTT
>few|-|TRBJ2-5|TRBV11-2
CASSPGGGLQETQYF
TGTGCCAGCAGCCCCGGGGGCGGGCTTCAAGAGACCCAGTACTTC
>-|TRBD2|TRBJ2-3|TRBV5-6
CASSLGPAGGPDTQYF
TGTGCCAGCAGCTTGGGTCCGGCGGGAGGGCCAGATACGCAGTATTTT
>-|TRBD1|TRBJ2-7|TRBV20-1
CSARDGQGTTGYEQYF
TGCAGTGCTAGAGATGGACAGGGGACAACGGGGTACGAGCAGTACTTC
>many|-|TRBJ1-1|TRBV7-2
CASSLNRAMNTEAFF
TGTGCCAGCAGCTTAAACAGGGCCATGAACACTGAAGCTTTCTTT
>-|-|TRBJ2-1|TRBV7-6
CASSLVAPESDEQFF
TGTGCCAGCAGCTTAGTGGCCCCGGAGAGTGATGAGCAGTTCTTC
>-|-|TRBJ2-4|TRBV29-1
CSVDKGKNIQYF
TGCAGCGTTGATAAGGGGAAAAACATTCAGTACTTC
>-|-|TRBJ1-5|TRBV2
CASSEGQSNQPQHF
TGTGCCAGCAGCGAGGGGCAGAGCAATCAGCCCCAGCATTTT
>-|-|TRBJ2-7|TRBV5-6
CASSLRPREQYF
TGTGCCAGCAGCTTAAGGCCCCGGGAGCAGTACTTC
>few|TRBD2|TRBJ2-5|TRBV24-1
CATSGGLAGNQETQYF
TGTGCCACCAGTGGCGGGCTAGCGGGAAACCAAGAGACCCAGTACTTC
>-|-|TRBJ2-1|TRBV24-1
CATSDPSYNEQFF
TGTGCCACCAGTGATCCGTCTTACAATGAGCAGTTCTTC
>-|TRBD1|TRBJ2-5|TRBV24-1
CATSDAHRGIGETQYF
TGTGCCACCAGTGATGCCCACAGGGGAATAGGAGAGACCCAGTACTTC
>-|-|TRBJ1-1|TRBV6-2/TRBV6-3
CASRPHKYTLGTEAFF
TGTGCCAGCAGACCCCACAAGTACACCCTCGGCACTGAAGCTTTCTTT
>-|-|TRBJ2-7|TRBV4-1
CASRPRDGPYEQYF
TGCGCCAGCAGGCCCCGGGACGGTCCCTACGAGCAGTACTTC
>once|-|TRBJ1-3|TRBV7-8
CASRQPSSGNTIYF
TGTGCCAGCAGGCAGCCGAGCTCTGGAAACACCATATATTTT
>-|-|TRBJ2-7|TRBV5-1
CASSSPPGGSYEQYF
TGCGCCAGCAGCTCGCCCCCCGGGGGTTCTTACGAGCAGTACTTC
>-|-|TRBJ1-5|TRBV7-8
CASSLNPTEPQHF
TGTGCCAGCAGCTTAAACCCCACCGAGCCCCAGCATTTT
>-|-|TRBJ1-1|TRBV19
CASSFREGTEAFF
TGTGCCAGTAGTTTCAGGGAGGGCACTGAAGCTTTCTTT
>-|TRBD1|TRBJ2-3|TRBV20-1
CSASLMPGQGVTDTQYF
TGCAGTGCCTCATTGATGCCGGGACAGGGGGTAACAGATACGCAGTATTTT
>few|TRBD2|TRBJ2-5|TRBV7-9
CASETPGGSAPRFGGSVETQYF
TGTGCCAGCGAAACTCCGGGGGGAAGCGCCCCACGTTTTGGGGGATCTGTGGAGACCCAGTACTTC
>few|-|TRBJ1-2|TRBV6-6
CASSSLDRKGYTF
TGTGCCAGCAGTTCCCTTGACAGGAAAGGCTACACCTTC
>-|-|TRBJ2-7|TRBV12-3/TRBV12-4
CASSPMVGEQYF
TGTGCCAGCAGCCCTATGGTAGGTGAGCAGTACTTC
>-|-|TRBJ2-3|TRBV29-1
CSVRTVLTDTQYF
TGCAGCGTTAGGACAGTCCTCACAGATACGCAGTATTTT
>few|-|TRBJ1-1|TRBV29-1
CSGGEQGAEAFF
TGCAGCGGGGGCGAACAGGGAGCTGAAGCTTTCTTT
>few|-|TRBJ2-6|TRBV15
CATSEPSGANVLTF
TGTGCCACCAGCGAGCCCTCTGGGGCCAACGTCCTGACTTTC
>-|-|TRBJ1-2|TRBV6-1
CASSEAYRDGYTF
TGTGCCAGCAGTGAAGCCTACAGGGATGGCTACACCTTC
>-|-|TRBJ2-1|TRBV15
CATSSPHKRYNEQFF
TGTGCCACCAGCAGTCCCCACAAGCGCTACAATGAGCAGTTCTTC
>-|-|TRBJ2-1|TRBV6-4
CASSDSAGAYNEQFF
TGTGCCAGCAGTGACTCGGCGGGGGCGTACAATGAGCAGTTCTTC
>-|-|TRBJ2-4|TRBV24-1
CATLGPKNIQYF
TGTGCCACTTTGGGGCCCAAAAACATTCAGTACTTC
>-|-|TRBJ1-6|TRBV11-3
CASSRLNSYNSPLHF
TGTGCCAGCAGCCGCCTTAATTCCTATAATTCACCCCTCCACTTT
>few|-|TRBJ2-7|TRBV5-6
CASSSRGNFHEQYF
TGTGCCAGCAGCTCCAGAGGGAACTTCCACGAGCAGTACTTC
>-|-|TRBJ2-3|TRBV6-4
CASSQSAFTDTQYF
TGTGCCAGCAGTCAATCAGCCTTCACAGATACGCAGTATTTT
>-|TRBD2|TRBJ2-1|TRBV9
CASSGLAGGFYNEQFF
TGTGCCAGCAGCGGACTAGCGGGAGGGTTTTACAATGAGCAGTTCTTC